One sample yielded the 27 T cell receptor beta chains listed below, sequenced in a study of Ad26.COV2.S vaccination and SARS-CoV-2 variants. The assay was immunoSEQ multiplex PCR, and TCRdb's table has in-frame clones only and misses some. The sample records over 250,000 clones, 87% being singletons. Regarding treatment: roughly 19 received Ad26.COV2.S at low or high dose, single or two shots; several received placebo; per-sample allocation not given. Specimens were obtained on day 63 following the first vaccine or placebo injection. The sample consisted of peripheral blood, taken in a trial of Ad26.COV2.S vaccine versus placebo. Source of these receptors: a person between 18 and 65 years old who received the Ad26.COV2.S COVID-19 vaccine or a placebo.

V is TRBV6-5 and J is TRBJ1-2; D may be TRBD1 (6 bases). Germline assignment: CDR1 MNHEY and CDR2 SVGAGI. V shed 5 bases and J shed 8 bases, with 15 bases lying between them. The CDR3 length is 13 residues. The CDR3 sequence: CASSPGQNKGYTF. The CDR3 DNA follows: TGTGCCAGCAGTCCCGGACAGAACAAAGGCTACACCTTC.

This clone was seen once. V gene TRBV11-2 combines with J gene TRBJ1-2; D perhaps matches TRBD1 (6 bases). This CDR3 is 15 amino acids long. Germline lookup yields CDR1 SGHAT and CDR2 FQNNGV. V lost 5 bases and J lost 2, with 15 bases in between. CDR3 nucleotides: TGTGCCAGCAGCGTAACTGGGGGGACAAACTATGGCTACACCTTC. Translating gives CASSVTGGTNYGYTF.

This chain connects TRBV18 to TRBJ2-5; 8 nucleotides agree with TRBD1. CDR3 length equals 15 residues. Trimming took 3 bases from V and 4 from J; bases not matched to a gene: 7. Per the germline V gene, CDR1 is KGHSH and CDR2 is LQKENI. CDR3 sequence (DNA): TGTGCCAGCTCACCTTTCGACAGGGGAGGAGAGACCCAGTACTTC. Protein product: CASSPFDRGGETQYF.

This clone was picked up a small number of times. The chain links TRBV7-3 to TRBJ1-1; the D is unclear. V gave up 3 bases and J gave up 1 base, with 9 bases separating them. This CDR3 is built from 14 residues. CDR1 and CDR2 from the germline V gene are SGHTA and FQGTGA. The CDR3 DNA reads TGTGCCAGCAGCTTCGGAGCATCGAACACTGAAGCTTTCTTT. It specifies CASSFGASNTEAFF.

This clone has a single count. The chain carries TRBV15 and TRBJ2-5; tentatively, D is TRBD2 (5 bases). CDR1 is LNHNV, CDR2 YYDKDF, per germline (reference sequence). Trimming cost V 1 base and J 5 bases, with 14 bases left between them. This CDR3 is built from 15 residues. CDR3 nucleotides: TGTGCCACCAGCAGAGGTTGGACTCCTGGGGAGACCCAGTACTTC. Translating it yields CATSRGWTPGETQYF.

The rearrangement joins TRBV30 to TRBJ1-1; TRBD1 is a possible D gene (5 bases). V was pared by 5 bases and J by 4 bases, with 14 bases between. In germline, CDR1 is GTSNPN, CDR2 SVGIG (reference sequence). The CDR3 sequence is 13 residues long. The CDR3, as DNA: TGTGCCTGGGGGGGGAATCATCTCACTGAAGCTTTCTTT. Protein: CAWGGNHLTEAFF.

The chain uses TRBV5-6 and TRBJ1-2, with D unclear. The CDR3 loop spans 15 amino acids. Deletions cut 4 bases from V and 6 bases from J, with 19 bases between. Germline loops: CDR1 SGHDT, CDR2 YYEEEE. The CDR3: CASSLGVGLQNGYTF. CDR3 sequence (DNA): TGTGCCAGCAGCCTTGGTGTAGGTTTACAGAATGGCTACACCTTC.

The J gene is TRBJ2-1, the V gene TRBV7-2; D is uncertain. CDR1 and CDR2 from the germline V gene are SGHTA and FQGNSA. This CDR3 is built from 15 residues. V lost 1 base and J 3 bases, leaving 10 bases between the germline ends. In nucleotides, the CDR3 is TGTGCCAGCAGCTTAGATGGTGGGAACTACAATGAGCAGTTCTTC. Its translation is CASSLDGGNYNEQFF.

The genes are TRBV7-6 and TRBJ1-3; D possibly corresponds to TRBD1 (6 bases). CDR3 size: 18 residues. Trimming pared 5 bases from V and 4 bases from J, leaving 24 bases between. Germline V gives CDR1 SGHVS, CDR2 FNYEAQ. CDR3 sequence: CASSPRAGGAIEGNTIYF. CDR3 nucleotides: TGTGCCAGCAGCCCCCGCGCGGGGGGCGCGATTGAAGGAAACACCATATATTTT. Looking up the rest from reference TRBV7-6 and TRBJ1-3 gives the full variable domain: GAGVSQSPRYKVTKRGQDVALRCDPISGHVSLYWYRQALGQGPEFLTYFNYEAQQDKSGLPNDRFSAERPEGSISTLTIQRTEQRDSAMYRCASSPRAGGAIEGNTIYFGEGSWLTVV.

This chain uses TRBV6-6 with TRBJ2-3, with D perhaps TRBD2 (5 bases). The V gene's germline CDR1 is MNHNY and CDR2 SVGAGI (reference sequence). V shed 5 bases and J shed 0 bases, with 18 bases lying between them. This CDR3 contains 17 residues. CDR3 residues: CASSPPVGRLSTDTQYF. DNA of the CDR3: TGTGCCAGCAGTCCCCCCGTGGGGAGATTAAGCACAGATACGCAGTATTTT.

The chain combines TRBV2 with TRBJ1-4, with unresolved D. Germline CDR1 and CDR2: SNHLY and FYNNEI. Trimming removed 5 bases from V and 0 bases from J, with 7 bases in between. CDR3 length equals 14 residues. As DNA, the CDR3 is TGTGCCAGCAGTCCACTGACAACTAATGAAAAACTGTTTTTT. This gives the protein CASSPLTTNEKLFF. Looking up the rest from reference TRBV2 and TRBJ1-4 gives the full variable domain: EPEVTQTPSHQVTQMGQEVILRCVPISNHLYFYWYRQILGQKVEFLVSFYNNEISEKSEIFDDQFSVERPDGSNFTLKIRSTKLEDSAMYFCASSPLTTNEKLFFGSGTQLSVL.

V is TRBV7-2 and J is TRBJ1-1; D is unresolved. The V gene's germline CDR1 is SGHTA and CDR2 FQGNSA. The CDR3 covers 13 residues. Trimming removed 4 bases at V and 2 bases at J, with 8 bases between. CDR3 protein: CASSSWANTEAFF. CDR3 nucleotides: TGTGCCAGCAGCTCCTGGGCTAACACTGAAGCTTTCTTT.

The chain employs TRBV5-4 and TRBJ2-6; either TRBD1 or TRBD2 may supply D (5 bases each). Germline lookup yields CDR1 SGHNT and CDR2 YYREEE (reference sequence). The CDR3 runs to 15 residues. The V end lost 4 bases, the J end lost 0 bases, and 8 bases lay between the germline ends. CDR3 sequence (DNA): TGTGCCAGCAGCGATGGGGGCTCTGGGGCCAACGTCCTGACTTTC. It yields the protein CASSDGGSGANVLTF.

This sequence joins TRBV25-1 and TRBJ2-5, with unresolved D. The germline V and J ends were trimmed by 6 bases and 4 bases, with 9 bases remaining between them. Germline lookup yields CDR1 MGHDK and CDR2 SYGVNS. The length of the CDR3 is 12 residues. DNA for the CDR3: TGTGCCAGCAGAAAAGCAGGAGAGACCCAGTACTTC. Translation: CASRKAGETQYF. Drawing the rest from reference TRBV25-1 and TRBJ2-5, the complete variable domain is EADIYQTPRYLVIGTGKKITLECSQTMGHDKMYWYQQDPGMELHLIHYSYGVNSTEKGDLSSESTVSRIRTEHFPLTLESARPSHTSQYLCASRKAGETQYFGPGTRLLVL.

V is TRBV7-2 and J is TRBJ2-1; the D is unclear. The CDR3 spans 13 residues. Trimming cost V 0 bases and J 5 bases, with 5 bases left between them. The germline CDR1 and CDR2 sequences are SGHTA and FQGNSA. CDR3 sequence (DNA): TGTGCCAGCAGCTTAGCCCCAAACAATGAGCAGTTCTTC. This sequence encodes CASSLAPNNEQFF.

This chain uses TRBV6-6 with TRBJ1-5, with D possibly TRBD1 on 5 matching bases. Trimming cost V 8 bases and J 1 base, with 15 bases left between them. CDR1 and CDR2 (germline): MNHNY, SVGAGI (reference sequence). CDR3 length equals 15 residues. CDR3 in DNA: TGTGCCAGCTCGGGGACCCTCGCGAGCAATCAGCCCCAGCATTTT. Translation gives CASSGTLASNQPQHF.

Comments on this clone: At the DNA level, this CDR3 is encoded by other sequences in the same sample as well. The chain couples TRBV5-1 to TRBJ2-3, with TRBD2 as a possible D gene (5 bases). The CDR3 length is 13 residues. From germline, CDR1 is SGHRS and CDR2 YFSETQ. Trimming cost V 2 bases and J 2 bases, with 6 bases left between them. CDR3: CASSFRDTDTQYF. Here the CDR3 DNA reads TGCGCCAGCAGCTTCCGGGACACAGATACGCAGTATTTT.

The gene calls are TRBV4-2 and TRBJ2-3, with TRBD2 matching over 9 bases. CDR3 length: 17 amino acids. Unmatched junction bases numbered 5, after V lost 0 bases and J lost 1 base. The germline V gene encodes CDR1 LGHNA and CDR2 YNFKEQ. The CDR3 DNA is TGTGCCAGCAGCCAAGAAGCCCTAGCGGGGCGCACAGATACGCAGTATTTT. Amino acids: CASSQEALAGRTDTQYF.

As for this clone: A read error may produce the germline difference seen at one junction end. The rearrangement uses TRBV30 and TRBJ2-1; D is possibly TRBD2 (7 bases). The CDR3 sequence is 14 residues long. In germline, CDR1 is GTSNPN, CDR2 SVGIG (reference sequence). CDR3 DNA: TGTGCCTGGAGTGCGGGGGGCTCCCACAATGAGCAGTTCTTC. Translation: CAWSAGGSHNEQFF.

The rearrangement uses TRBV5-1 and TRBJ1-1, with a possible D match to TRBD1 (5 bases). In germline, CDR1 is SGHRS, CDR2 YFSETQ. Between the trimmed V and J ends, which lost 8 bases and 2 bases, there was a span of 13 bases. This CDR3 is 13 amino acids long. CDR3 DNA: TGCGCCAGTTCGCGGGACGGTAACACTGAAGCTTTCTTT. This translates into CASSRDGNTEAFF.

The chain employs TRBV7-2 and TRBJ2-7; 9 bases map to TRBD2. This CDR3 comprises 15 residues. Trimming removed 5 bases from V and 0 bases from J; junction bases left unmatched: 5. Germline V CDR1 and CDR2: SGHTA, FQGNSA. The CDR3 sequence is CASSPPSGASYEQYF. The CDR3 DNA reads as TGTGCCAGCAGCCCCCCTAGCGGGGCCTCCTACGAGCAGTACTTC. The full variable domain, in which reference TRBV7-2 and TRBJ2-7 provide the parts outside the CDR3, is GAGVSQSPSNKVTEKGKDVELRCDPISGHTALYWYRQSLGQGLEFLIYFQGNSAPDKSGLPSDRFSAERTGGSVSTLTIQRTQQEDSAVYLCASSPPSGASYEQYFGPGTRLTVT.

The chain links TRBV18 to TRBJ1-2, with 7 bases fitting TRBD1. The CDR3 covers 13 residues. V shed 10 bases, J shed 4 bases, and the junction held 9 bases outside the gene matches. Per the germline V gene, CDR1 is KGHSH and CDR2 is LQKENI. For the CDR3, the DNA is TGTGCCACCGGCGGGACAGAGACCTATGGCTACACCTTC. Translation: CATGGTETYGYTF.

The rearrangement links TRBV6-2 or TRBV6-3 to TRBJ2-6, with D unresolved. The CDR3 has 17 residues. Germline loops: CDR1 MNHEY, CDR2 SVGEGT. The V and J ends lost 2 bases and 2 bases respectively, with 13 bases between them. The CDR3 nucleotides are TGTGCCAGCAGTTACGGAAACAGTATGCCTGGGGCCAACGTCCTGACTTTC. Translating gives CASSYGNSMPGANVLTF.

The genes are TRBV7-9 and TRBJ1-1; perhaps TRBD1 as D (5 bases). Germline V gives CDR1 SEHNR, CDR2 FQNEAQ (reference sequence). This CDR3 contains 18 residues. The germline V and J ends were trimmed by 3 bases and 6 bases, with 26 bases remaining between them. The CDR3 sequence is CASSLEGLRGPTDAEAFF. The CDR3, as DNA: TGTGCCAGCAGCTTGGAGGGGCTCCGGGGTCCGACGGACGCTGAAGCTTTCTTT.

V is TRBV4-1 and J is TRBJ2-6; no reliable D call. The V end was cut by 1 base, the J end by 2 bases, with 9 bases between. CDR1 is MGHRA and CDR2 is YSYEKL in the germline V gene. The CDR3 sequence is 16 residues long. The DNA of the CDR3 is TGCGCCAGCAGCCAAGTTGGTGGGCCTGGGGCCAACGTCCTGACTTTC. The encoded protein is CASSQVGGPGANVLTF.

This chain joins TRBV7-2 and TRBJ1-3; 9 bases are a match to TRBD1. V was pared by 2 bases and J by 7 bases, with 9 bases of the junction left unmatched. The CDR3 has 16 residues. Germline values: CDR1 SGHTA, CDR2 FQGNSA. The CDR3 DNA reads as TGTGCCAGCAGCTTATGGGCCCGACAGGGGGGGAACACCATATATTTT. It codes for CASSLWARQGGNTIYF.

The chain carries TRBV11-2 and TRBJ2-4; tentative D call: TRBD2 (5 bases). The CDR3 is made up of 15 amino acids. The V gene lost 1 base and the J gene lost 1 base, with 8 bases spanning the gap. CDR1 and CDR2 from the germline V gene are SGHAT and FQNNGV. CDR3 residues: CASSLVWEAKNIQYF. DNA of the CDR3: TGTGCCAGCAGCTTAGTGTGGGAGGCCAAAAACATTCAGTACTTC. Full variable domain (remainder filled in from reference TRBV11-2 and TRBJ2-4): EAGVAQSPRYKIIEKRQSVAFWCNPISGHATLYWYQQILGQGPKLLIQFQNNGVVDDSQLPKDRFSAERLKGVDSTLKIQPAKLEDSAVYLCASSLVWEAKNIQYFGAGTRLSVL.